The rows below give T cell receptor beta chains drawn from one sample of a study of cytomegalovirus exposure and HLA in healthy donors. Profiling relied on immunoSEQ multiplex PCR, and the TCRdb table lists in-frame clones only, not all of them. Of about 140,000 clones listed, about 77% are singletons. Source material: PBMCs. Receptors originate from a female donor in good health and CMV-seronegative. CDR3s include the opening cysteine and the closing phenylalanine or tryptophan. The D gene is left open where the match is weak. The size field is filled for only some rows; it gives once, few, many or a size class.

v_gene: TRBV5-1
abundance: .
j_gene: TRBJ1-1
d_gene: .
CDR3aa: CASSPERAGVDTEAFF
CDR3nt: TGCGCCAGCAGCCCGGAGCGGGCCGGGGTCGACACTGAAGCTTTCTTT

v_gene: TRBV6-5
abundance: .
j_gene: TRBJ1-2
d_gene: .
CDR3aa: CASSYSPGDRGYTF
CDR3nt: TGTGCCAGCAGTTACTCGCCAGGGGATAGGGGCTACACCTTC

v_gene: TRBV4-2
abundance: once
j_gene: TRBJ2-5
d_gene: .
CDR3aa: CASSQAGGRQETQYF
CDR3nt: TGTGCCAGCAGCCAGGCCGGCGGGCGTCAAGAGACCCAGTACTTC

v_gene: TRBV5-6
abundance: .
j_gene: TRBJ2-1
d_gene: TRBD2
CDR3aa: CASSTRRLGGNEQFF
CDR3nt: TGTGCCAGCAGCACCCGTCGCCTCGGGGGGAATGAGCAGTTCTTC

v_gene: TRBV15
abundance: .
j_gene: TRBJ2-7
d_gene: .
CDR3aa: CATSPAPVGVEQYF
CDR3nt: TGTGCCACCAGCCCTGCCCCTGTCGGGGTCGAGCAGTACTTC

v_gene: TRBV6-1
abundance: .
j_gene: TRBJ1-1
d_gene: .
CDR3aa: CASSESFGGRNTEAFF
CDR3nt: TGTGCCAGCAGTGAATCTTTTGGGGGGAGGAACACTGAAGCTTTCTTT

v_gene: TRBV18
abundance: .
j_gene: TRBJ2-5
d_gene: .
CDR3aa: CASSSRLETQYF
CDR3nt: TGTGCCAGCTCATCCAGACTAGAGACCCAGTACTTC

v_gene: TRBV19
abundance: .
j_gene: TRBJ1-2
d_gene: TRBD1
CDR3aa: CASRPGQSYGYTF
CDR3nt: TGTGCCAGTAGGCCGGGACAGAGCTATGGCTACACCTTC

v_gene: TRBV5-1
abundance: few
j_gene: TRBJ2-6
d_gene: TRBD1
CDR3aa: CASSLMGQGGDGANVLTF
CDR3nt: TGCGCCAGCAGCTTAATGGGACAGGGGGGTGATGGGGCCAACGTCCTGACTTTC

v_gene: TRBV19
abundance: .
j_gene: TRBJ2-3
d_gene: TRBD1
CDR3aa: CASSSRGRSTDTQYF
CDR3nt: TGTGCCAGTAGTTCGAGGGGGCGAAGCACAGATACGCAGTATTTT

v_gene: TRBV21-1
abundance: .
j_gene: TRBJ1-2
d_gene: .
CDR3aa: CASSGVGYTF
CDR3nt: TGTGCTTCTTCAGGGGTGGGCTACACCTTC

v_gene: TRBV5-1
abundance: .
j_gene: TRBJ2-7
d_gene: TRBD2
CDR3aa: CASSLGREGHEQYF
CDR3nt: TGCGCCAGCAGCTTGGGGCGGGAGGGCCACGAGCAGTACTTC

v_gene: TRBV18
abundance: .
j_gene: TRBJ1-5
d_gene: TRBD1
CDR3aa: CASSPAGTGVGQPQHF
CDR3nt: TGTGCCAGCTCACCTGCGGGGACAGGGGTAGGTCAGCCCCAGCATTTT

v_gene: TRBV5-5
abundance: .
j_gene: TRBJ2-5
d_gene: TRBD1
CDR3aa: CASSTNRGSLETQYF
CDR3nt: TGTGCCAGCAGCACAAACAGGGGCTCCCTGGAGACCCAGTACTTC

v_gene: TRBV27
abundance: .
j_gene: TRBJ2-3
d_gene: TRBD2
CDR3aa: CASSQLRLAGGTDTQYF
CDR3nt: TGTGCCAGCAGCCAACTAAGACTAGCGGGGGGCACAGATACGCAGTATTTT

v_gene: TRBV19
abundance: .
j_gene: TRBJ2-1
d_gene: TRBD2
CDR3aa: CASRETSGGLGEQFF
CDR3nt: TGTGCCAGTAGAGAGACTAGCGGGGGGCTGGGGGAGCAGTTCTTC

v_gene: TRBV30
abundance: .
j_gene: TRBJ2-5
d_gene: TRBD1
CDR3aa: CAWIKDRGQETQYF
CDR3nt: TGTGCCTGGATAAAGGACAGGGGCCAAGAGACCCAGTACTTC

v_gene: TRBV11-3
abundance: few
j_gene: TRBJ1-2
d_gene: TRBD1
CDR3aa: CASSLTSGGGYTF
CDR3nt: TGTGCCAGCAGCTTAACCTCAGGGGGCGGCTACACCTTC

v_gene: TRBV2
abundance: .
j_gene: TRBJ1-2
d_gene: .
CDR3aa: CASTEVPFPETNYGYTF
CDR3nt: TGTGCCAGCACCGAGGTTCCGTTCCCGGAGACTAACTATGGCTACACCTTC

v_gene: TRBV7-6
abundance: .
j_gene: TRBJ2-1
d_gene: TRBD2
CDR3aa: CASSLESAGIYNEQFF
CDR3nt: TGTGCCAGCAGCTTAGAATCAGCGGGGATCTACAATGAGCAGTTCTTC

v_gene: TRBV4-2
abundance: .
j_gene: TRBJ2-5
d_gene: .
CDR3aa: CASSQGLRAETQYF
CDR3nt: TGTGCCAGCAGCCAAGGTCTCCGCGCGGAGACCCAGTACTTC

v_gene: TRBV27
abundance: .
j_gene: TRBJ2-7
d_gene: TRBD1
CDR3aa: CASSFDRGLGEQYF
CDR3nt: TGTGCCAGCAGTTTTGACAGGGGGCTCGGGGAGCAGTACTTC

v_gene: TRBV28
abundance: .
j_gene: TRBJ1-2
d_gene: .
CDR3aa: CASSLREVTGGYTF
CDR3nt: TGTGCCAGCAGTTTGAGGGAGGTTACGGGAGGCTACACCTTC

v_gene: TRBV6-1
abundance: .
j_gene: TRBJ1-1
d_gene: .
CDR3aa: CASTRAKIGDEAFF
CDR3nt: TGTGCCAGCACTAGAGCAAAAATAGGCGATGAAGCTTTCTTT

v_gene: TRBV19
abundance: .
j_gene: TRBJ1-2
d_gene: .
CDR3aa: CASSIQGIYYGYTF
CDR3nt: TGTGCCAGTAGCATACAGGGAATTTACTATGGCTACACCTTC

v_gene: TRBV29-1
abundance: few
j_gene: TRBJ1-1
d_gene: .
CDR3aa: CSVEGAVANTEAFF
CDR3nt: TGCAGCGTAGAAGGGGCAGTGGCGAACACTGAAGCTTTCTTT

v_gene: TRBV5-1
abundance: .
j_gene: TRBJ2-5
d_gene: TRBD1
CDR3aa: CASSRDRGLETQYF
CDR3nt: TGCGCCAGCAGCCGGGACAGGGGGCTTGAGACCCAGTACTTC

v_gene: TRBV9
abundance: few
j_gene: TRBJ1-1
d_gene: .
CDR3aa: CASSYGGEITEAFF
CDR3nt: TGTGCCAGCAGCTATGGAGGGGAGATCACTGAAGCTTTCTTT

v_gene: TRBV5-6
abundance: once
j_gene: TRBJ2-1
d_gene: .
CDR3aa: CASSLDPASSYNEQFF
CDR3nt: TGTGCCAGCAGCTTGGACCCCGCCAGCTCCTACAATGAGCAGTTCTTC

v_gene: TRBV2
abundance: few
j_gene: TRBJ2-5
d_gene: TRBD2
CDR3aa: CASRIGLAGGFGETQYF
CDR3nt: TGTGCCAGCAGGATCGGACTAGCGGGGGGGTTCGGGGAGACCCAGTACTTC

v_gene: TRBV29-1
abundance: .
j_gene: TRBJ2-1
d_gene: TRBD2
CDR3aa: CSVEEGSGSFDEQFF
CDR3nt: TGCAGCGTTGAAGAGGGTAGCGGGAGTTTCGATGAGCAGTTCTTC

v_gene: TRBV9
abundance: many
j_gene: TRBJ2-2
d_gene: .
CDR3aa: CASSVGGADTGELFF
CDR3nt: TGTGCCAGCAGCGTAGGGGGAGCTGACACCGGGGAGCTGTTTTTT

v_gene: TRBV21-1
abundance: .
j_gene: TRBJ2-7
d_gene: .
CDR3aa: CASSKARQRSSYEQYF
CDR3nt: TGTGCCAGCAGCAAAGCTAGGCAGAGGAGCTCCTACGAGCAGTACTTC

v_gene: TRBV19
abundance: .
j_gene: TRBJ2-6
d_gene: TRBD1
CDR3aa: CASSRMTGLGANVLTF
CDR3nt: TGTGCCAGTAGTAGAATGACAGGGCTTGGGGCCAACGTCCTGACTTTC

v_gene: TRBV7-8
abundance: .
j_gene: TRBJ1-6
d_gene: .
CDR3aa: CASRDWGESPLHF
CDR3nt: TGTGCCAGCAGGGATTGGGGGGAATCACCCCTCCACTTT

v_gene: TRBV9
abundance: .
j_gene: TRBJ1-1
d_gene: .
CDR3aa: CASSPSQASTEAFF
CDR3nt: TGTGCCAGCAGCCCAAGTCAAGCTAGCACTGAAGCTTTCTTT

v_gene: TRBV6-5
abundance: once
j_gene: TRBJ2-1
d_gene: .
CDR3aa: CASSYTSGEQFF
CDR3nt: TGTGCCAGCAGTTACACTAGTGGGGAGCAGTTCTTC

v_gene: TRBV19
abundance: .
j_gene: TRBJ1-2
d_gene: .
CDR3aa: CASSIDGVVGNYGYTF
CDR3nt: TGTGCCAGTAGTATCGACGGGGTTGTGGGTAACTATGGCTACACCTTC

v_gene: TRBV29-1
abundance: .
j_gene: TRBJ1-2
d_gene: .
CDR3aa: CSVQTGSLGYTF
CDR3nt: TGCAGCGTACAAACCGGGAGTCTTGGCTACACCTTC

v_gene: TRBV9
abundance: .
j_gene: TRBJ1-2
d_gene: .
CDR3aa: CASSVGTGRHYGYTF
CDR3nt: TGTGCCAGCAGCGTAGGAACAGGGCGGCACTATGGCTACACCTTC

v_gene: TRBV11-3
abundance: once
j_gene: TRBJ2-3
d_gene: TRBD1
CDR3aa: CASSLTGDTSTDTQYF
CDR3nt: TGTGCCAGCAGCTTGACAGGGGATACTAGCACAGATACGCAGTATTTT

v_gene: TRBV5-1
abundance: few
j_gene: TRBJ1-1
d_gene: TRBD1
CDR3aa: CASSSGQGSMNTEAFF
CDR3nt: TGCGCCAGCAGCTCTGGACAGGGGAGCATGAACACTGAAGCTTTCTTT

v_gene: TRBV2
abundance: .
j_gene: TRBJ1-2
d_gene: .
CDR3aa: CASSERQFYGYTF
CDR3nt: TGTGCCAGCAGTGAAAGACAGTTCTATGGCTACACCTTC